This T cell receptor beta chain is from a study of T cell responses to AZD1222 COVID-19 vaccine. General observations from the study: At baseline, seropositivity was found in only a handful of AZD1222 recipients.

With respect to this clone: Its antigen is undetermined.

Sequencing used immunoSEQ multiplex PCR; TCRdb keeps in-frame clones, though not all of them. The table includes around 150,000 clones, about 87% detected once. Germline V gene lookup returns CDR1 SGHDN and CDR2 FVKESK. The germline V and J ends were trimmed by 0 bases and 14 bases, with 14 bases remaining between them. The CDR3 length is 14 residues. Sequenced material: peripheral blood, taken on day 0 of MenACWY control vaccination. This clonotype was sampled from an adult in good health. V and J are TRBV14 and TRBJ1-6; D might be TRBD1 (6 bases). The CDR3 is CASSQDLTGPTLHF. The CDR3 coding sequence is TGTGCCAGCAGCCAAGATCTGACAGGACCAACCCTCCACTTT.